These T cell receptor beta chains were read from a single sample in a study of response to subunit inactivated influenza vaccine. TCRdb used MiXCR to reprocess the RT-PCR reads, holding one entry per CDR3 protein. The data contain about 520,000 distinct CDR3 sequences, roughly 11% of them seen just once; the ten biggest clones take up about 12%. Sequenced material: PBMCs from blood, taken 45 days after vaccination. These TCRs come from a man aged 45-60 years who received an inactivated influenza vaccine. The CDR3 runs from the conserved cysteine through the conserved F or W. D genes are given only for firm matches. For some rows the clone size is stated as once, few or many, or as a class when expanded; others skip it.

V gene: TRBV20-1; J gene: TRBJ2-7; D gene: -; clone size: few; CDR3 DNA: TGCAGTGCTAGAAAGCAAATCGACGAGCAGTACTTC; CDR3 protein: CSARKQIDEQYF
V gene: TRBV29-1; J gene: TRBJ2-5; D gene: -; clone size: once; CDR3 DNA: TGCAGCGTTGAAGATGAACGCCACTCGAAGGAGACCCAGTACTTC; CDR3 protein: CSVEDERHSKETQYF
V gene: TRBV5-1; J gene: TRBJ2-5; D gene: TRBD2; clone size: many; CDR3 DNA: TGCGCCAGCAGCGGTAGCGGGGTCCAAGAGACCCAGTACTTC; CDR3 protein: CASSGSGVQETQYF
V gene: TRBV27; J gene: TRBJ2-7; D gene: TRBD2; clone size: -; CDR3 DNA: TGTGCCAGCAGAGCTAGCGGGGTCGGCGAGCAGTACTTC; CDR3 protein: CASRASGVGEQYF
V gene: TRBV12-3/TRBV12-4; J gene: TRBJ1-1; D gene: TRBD1; clone size: many; CDR3 DNA: TGTGCCAGCAGTCCCGCCGACAGGGGCAGTCGGGCGAACACTGAAGCTTTCTTT; CDR3 protein: CASSPADRGSRANTEAFF
V gene: TRBV5-1; J gene: TRBJ2-1; D gene: -; clone size: -; CDR3 DNA: TGCGCCAGCAGCTTGGATCCGGCAGGTGACAATGAGCAGTTCTTC; CDR3 protein: CASSLDPAGDNEQFF
V gene: TRBV7-9; J gene: TRBJ2-1; D gene: -; clone size: few; CDR3 DNA: TGTGCCAGCAGCTTAAGAGGTTCTAACCCCTCCTACAATGAGCAGTTCTTC; CDR3 protein: CASSLRGSNPSYNEQFF
V gene: TRBV28; J gene: TRBJ2-7; D gene: -; clone size: few; CDR3 DNA: TGTGCCAGCAGCCGAGCCGGGACGGCCCTCTACGAGCAGTACTTC; CDR3 protein: CASSRAGTALYEQYF
V gene: TRBV7-6; J gene: TRBJ1-1; D gene: -; clone size: many; CDR3 DNA: TGTGCCAGCAGCTTACAACCCCAGACAGTTTTGGGGACTGAAGCTTTCTTT; CDR3 protein: CASSLQPQTVLGTEAFF
V gene: TRBV12-3/TRBV12-4; J gene: TRBJ2-2; D gene: -; clone size: -; CDR3 DNA: TGTGCCAGCAGTTTTAAGGGGGACAACGGGGAGCTGTTTTTT; CDR3 protein: CASSFKGDNGELFF
V gene: TRBV4-3; J gene: TRBJ2-3; D gene: TRBD2; clone size: many; CDR3 DNA: TGCGCCAGCAGCCTTCAATACCGACTAGCGGGTAGTATGGCAGATACGCAGTATTTT; CDR3 protein: CASSLQYRLAGSMADTQYF
V gene: TRBV18; J gene: TRBJ2-1; D gene: -; clone size: many; CDR3 DNA: TGTGCCAGCTCACCCAGGGTGTATGAGCAGTTCTTC; CDR3 protein: CASSPRVYEQFF
V gene: TRBV5-1; J gene: TRBJ2-5; D gene: -; clone size: -; CDR3 DNA: TGCGCCAGCAGCTTAAGGGACACACAAGAGACCAAGTACTTC; CDR3 protein: CASSLRDTQETKYF
V gene: TRBV5-1; J gene: TRBJ2-1; D gene: -; clone size: many; CDR3 DNA: TGCGCCAGCAGCTTGGAGGTGGGCCTGGACAGTACTTATGAGCAGTTCTTC; CDR3 protein: CASSLEVGLDSTYEQFF
V gene: TRBV25-1; J gene: TRBJ2-1; D gene: -; clone size: few; CDR3 DNA: TGTGCCAGCAGTGAATACAGCCTCCCCAATGAGCAGTTCTTC; CDR3 protein: CASSEYSLPNEQFF
V gene: TRBV29-1; J gene: TRBJ1-1; D gene: -; clone size: many; CDR3 DNA: TGCAGCGCCCGGGACACTGAAGCTTTCTTT; CDR3 protein: CSARDTEAFF
V gene: TRBV10-3; J gene: TRBJ2-3; D gene: -; clone size: many; CDR3 DNA: TGTGCCATCAACACCAGGGAAACAGATACGCAGTATTTT; CDR3 protein: CAINTRETDTQYF
V gene: TRBV7-7; J gene: TRBJ2-2; D gene: -; clone size: few; CDR3 DNA: TGTGCCAGCAGCCCCCTTAGGGGAAAGAACACCGGGGAGCTGTTTTTT; CDR3 protein: CASSPLRGKNTGELFF
V gene: TRBV29-1; J gene: TRBJ2-7; D gene: TRBD1; clone size: -; CDR3 DNA: TGCAGCGTTGGGACAGGGGGGTACGAGCAGTACTTC; CDR3 protein: CSVGTGGYEQYF
V gene: TRBV6-2/TRBV6-3; J gene: TRBJ2-5; D gene: TRBD1; clone size: few; CDR3 DNA: TGTGCCAGCAGGGCAGGGGGAGAGGAGACCCAGTACTTC; CDR3 protein: CASRAGGEETQYF
V gene: TRBV2; J gene: TRBJ2-1; D gene: -; clone size: many; CDR3 DNA: TGTGCCAGCAGGTGGGGGGACTCCTACAATGAGCAGTTCTTC; CDR3 protein: CASRWGDSYNEQFF
V gene: TRBV5-1; J gene: TRBJ2-7; D gene: TRBD1; clone size: many; CDR3 DNA: TGCGCCAGCAGCTTTGGGACAGGGGATGGAGAGCAGTACTTC; CDR3 protein: CASSFGTGDGEQYF
V gene: TRBV6-2/TRBV6-3; J gene: TRBJ2-2; D gene: TRBD2; clone size: -; CDR3 DNA: TGTGCCAGCAGACCTAGCGGGGGGAACACCGGGGAGCTGTTTTTT; CDR3 protein: CASRPSGGNTGELFF
V gene: TRBV7-2; J gene: TRBJ2-6; D gene: -; clone size: -; CDR3 DNA: TGTGCCAGCAGCCCCACACGGGTTTCCGGGGCCAACGTCCTGACTTTC; CDR3 protein: CASSPTRVSGANVLTF
V gene: TRBV20-1; J gene: TRBJ2-7; D gene: -; clone size: few; CDR3 DNA: TGCAGTGCTAGACCACCTGGGGACGGGATATACTTC; CDR3 protein: CSARPPGDGIYF
V gene: TRBV28; J gene: TRBJ2-2; D gene: -; clone size: few; CDR3 DNA: TGTGCCAGCAGTAAAAAACCGGGGAAGGCGAACACCGGGGAGCTGTTTTTT; CDR3 protein: CASSKKPGKANTGELFF
V gene: TRBV14; J gene: TRBJ2-1; D gene: -; clone size: once; CDR3 DNA: TGTGCCAGCAGCCAAGTTTTGAATGAGCAGTTCTTC; CDR3 protein: CASSQVLNEQFF
V gene: TRBV28; J gene: TRBJ2-7; D gene: -; clone size: -; CDR3 DNA: TGTGCCAGCAAAAGGAGGTACGAGCAGTACTTC; CDR3 protein: CASKRRYEQYF
V gene: TRBV28; J gene: TRBJ1-5; D gene: TRBD1; clone size: -; CDR3 DNA: TGTGCCAGCAGTCCCACCCTGGAGGTCAGGGGGTTTCAGCCCCAGCATTTT; CDR3 protein: CASSPTLEVRGFQPQHF
V gene: TRBV7-6; J gene: TRBJ2-7; D gene: TRBD2; clone size: -; CDR3 DNA: TGTGCCAGCAGTTTCCTCATGACTAGCGGGGTACCTTCCTACGAGCAGTACTTC; CDR3 protein: CASSFLMTSGVPSYEQYF
V gene: TRBV11-2; J gene: TRBJ2-1; D gene: -; clone size: few; CDR3 DNA: TGTGCCAGCAGCCCTACTAGAGTCTCTTACAATGAGCAGTTCTTC; CDR3 protein: CASSPTRVSYNEQFF
V gene: TRBV15; J gene: TRBJ2-3; D gene: TRBD2; clone size: few; CDR3 DNA: TGTGCCACCAAACGACTAGCGGGGGGGTCTGGTACGCAGTATTTT; CDR3 protein: CATKRLAGGSGTQYF
V gene: TRBV5-1; J gene: TRBJ2-5; D gene: -; clone size: few; CDR3 DNA: TGCGCCAGCAGCTGGACGCATGAGGAGACCCAGTACTTC; CDR3 protein: CASSWTHEETQYF
V gene: TRBV20-1; J gene: TRBJ2-7; D gene: -; clone size: -; CDR3 DNA: TGCAGTGCGGACCCCTCCTACGAGCAGTACTTC; CDR3 protein: CSADPSYEQYF
V gene: TRBV7-9; J gene: TRBJ1-3; D gene: TRBD1; clone size: -; CDR3 DNA: TGTGCCAGCAGCATAAGACAGGGGAACGTTGGAAACACCATATATTTT; CDR3 protein: CASSIRQGNVGNTIYF
V gene: TRBV2; J gene: TRBJ1-4; D gene: -; clone size: once; CDR3 DNA: TGTGCCAGCAGTTACAAAGGAGAAAAACTGTTTTTT; CDR3 protein: CASSYKGEKLFF
V gene: TRBV20-1; J gene: TRBJ2-4; D gene: -; clone size: few; CDR3 DNA: TGCAGTCCCCTTCGGAGGGGGTGGAACATTCAGTACTTC; CDR3 protein: CSPLRRGWNIQYF
V gene: TRBV27; J gene: TRBJ2-1; D gene: TRBD1; clone size: many; CDR3 DNA: TGTGCCAGCAGTTCCAAAATTGGACAGGGCCCCTACAATGAGCAGTTCTTC; CDR3 protein: CASSSKIGQGPYNEQFF
V gene: TRBV30; J gene: TRBJ2-6; D gene: TRBD1; clone size: -; CDR3 DNA: TGTGCCTGGAGTGTATCGGTTTGGGACAGGGGCCCACTTATCGCTGGGGCCAACGTCCTGACTTTC; CDR3 protein: CAWSVSVWDRGPLIAGANVLTF
V gene: TRBV5-6; J gene: TRBJ2-2; D gene: -; clone size: -; CDR3 DNA: TGTGCCAGCAGCTTGAGAGGGACGAACACCGGGGAGCTGTTTTTT; CDR3 protein: CASSLRGTNTGELFF
V gene: TRBV7-9; J gene: TRBJ2-3; D gene: -; clone size: many; CDR3 DNA: TGTGCCAGCAGCTTAGACGCTTATACGCAGTATTTT; CDR3 protein: CASSLDAYTQYF
V gene: TRBV7-2; J gene: TRBJ1-1; D gene: TRBD1; clone size: few; CDR3 DNA: TGTGCCAGCAGCTCGGGAAACAGGGGGACGAACACTGAAGCTTTCTTT; CDR3 protein: CASSSGNRGTNTEAFF
V gene: TRBV6-5; J gene: TRBJ2-2; D gene: TRBD2; clone size: -; CDR3 DNA: TGTGCCAGCAGTCCTCCCCTCAGAATAGCCGGGACTAGCGGGAGCACAGGAACCGGGGAGCTGTTTTTT; CDR3 protein: CASSPPLRIAGTSGSTGTGELFF
V gene: TRBV4-2; J gene: TRBJ1-1; D gene: -; clone size: -; CDR3 DNA: TGTGCCAGCAGCCAAGTGAAAACAGACGAAGCTTTCTTT; CDR3 protein: CASSQVKTDEAFF
V gene: TRBV7-9; J gene: TRBJ2-3; D gene: TRBD2; clone size: -; CDR3 DNA: TGTGCCAGCGAGGGAGGGCCGAGTCCAGATACGCAGTATTTT; CDR3 protein: CASEGGPSPDTQYF